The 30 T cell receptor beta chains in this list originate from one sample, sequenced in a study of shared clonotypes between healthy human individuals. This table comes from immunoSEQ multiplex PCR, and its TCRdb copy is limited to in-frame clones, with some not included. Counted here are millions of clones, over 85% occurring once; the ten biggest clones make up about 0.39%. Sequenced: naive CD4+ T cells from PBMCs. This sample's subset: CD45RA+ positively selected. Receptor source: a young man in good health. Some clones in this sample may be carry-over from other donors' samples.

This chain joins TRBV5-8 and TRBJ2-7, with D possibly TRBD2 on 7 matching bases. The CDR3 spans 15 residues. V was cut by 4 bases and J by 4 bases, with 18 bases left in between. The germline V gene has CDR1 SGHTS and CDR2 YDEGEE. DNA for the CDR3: TGTGCCAGCAGCCGGGGGGCGCAGGGAAGGTACGAGCAGTACTTC. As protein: CASSRGAQGRYEQYF.

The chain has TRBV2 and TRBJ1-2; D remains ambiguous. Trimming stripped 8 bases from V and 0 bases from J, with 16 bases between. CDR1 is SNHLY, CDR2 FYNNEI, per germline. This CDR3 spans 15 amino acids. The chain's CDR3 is CASSTRRLANYGYTF. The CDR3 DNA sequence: TGTGCCAGCTCCACCCGCCGGTTAGCTAACTATGGCTACACCTTC.

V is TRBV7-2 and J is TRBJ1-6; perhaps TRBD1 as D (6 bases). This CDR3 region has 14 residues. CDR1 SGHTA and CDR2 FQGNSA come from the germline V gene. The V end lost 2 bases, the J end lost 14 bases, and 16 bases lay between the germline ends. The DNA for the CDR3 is TGTGCCAGCAGCTTAAACTATAACAGGGTCGCCCTCCACTTT. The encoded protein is CASSLNYNRVALHF.

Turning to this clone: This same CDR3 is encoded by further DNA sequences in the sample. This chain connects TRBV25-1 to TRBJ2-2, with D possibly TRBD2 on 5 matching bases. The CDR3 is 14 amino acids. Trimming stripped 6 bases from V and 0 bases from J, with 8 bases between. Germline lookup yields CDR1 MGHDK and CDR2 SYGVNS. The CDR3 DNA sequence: TGTGCCAGCAGCGGGAAAACGAACACCGGGGAGCTGTTTTTT. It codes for CASSGKTNTGELFF.

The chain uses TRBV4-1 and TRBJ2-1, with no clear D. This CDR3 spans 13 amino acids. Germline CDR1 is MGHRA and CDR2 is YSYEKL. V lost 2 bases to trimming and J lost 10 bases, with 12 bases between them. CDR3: CASSQPIGREQFF. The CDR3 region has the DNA TGCGCCAGCAGCCAACCCATCGGGCGGGAGCAGTTCTTC.

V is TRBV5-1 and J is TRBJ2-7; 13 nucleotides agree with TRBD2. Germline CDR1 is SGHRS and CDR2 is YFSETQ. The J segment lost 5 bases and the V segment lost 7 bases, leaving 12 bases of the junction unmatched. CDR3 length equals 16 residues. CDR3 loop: CASSGTSGNLVHEQYF. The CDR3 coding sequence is TGCGCCAGCTCCGGGACTAGCGGGAATCTGGTCCACGAGCAGTACTTC.

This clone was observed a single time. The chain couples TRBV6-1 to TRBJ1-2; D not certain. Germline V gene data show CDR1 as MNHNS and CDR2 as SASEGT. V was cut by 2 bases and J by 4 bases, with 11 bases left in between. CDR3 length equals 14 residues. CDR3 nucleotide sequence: TGTGCCAGCAGTGAACCTGGGGTTGCCTATGGCTACACCTTC. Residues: CASSEPGVAYGYTF.

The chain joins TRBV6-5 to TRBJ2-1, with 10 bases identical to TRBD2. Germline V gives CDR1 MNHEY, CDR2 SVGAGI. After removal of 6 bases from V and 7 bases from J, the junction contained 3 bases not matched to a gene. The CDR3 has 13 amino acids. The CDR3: CASRSSGRNEQFF. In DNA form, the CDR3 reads TGTGCCAGCAGGTCTAGCGGGAGAAATGAGCAGTTCTTC.

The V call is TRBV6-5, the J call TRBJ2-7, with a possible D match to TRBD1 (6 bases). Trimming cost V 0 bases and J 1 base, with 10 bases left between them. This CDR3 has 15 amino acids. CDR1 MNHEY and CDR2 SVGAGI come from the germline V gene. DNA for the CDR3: TGTGCCAGCAGTTACTCCAGACAGGCTTCCTACGAGCAGTACTTC. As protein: CASSYSRQASYEQYF.

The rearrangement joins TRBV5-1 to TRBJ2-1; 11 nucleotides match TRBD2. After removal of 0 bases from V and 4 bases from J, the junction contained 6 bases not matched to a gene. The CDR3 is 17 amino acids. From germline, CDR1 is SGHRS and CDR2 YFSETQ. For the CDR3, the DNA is TGCGCCAGCAGCTTGGACATAGCGGGAGGGGCGTACAATGAGCAGTTCTTC. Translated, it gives CASSLDIAGGAYNEQFF.

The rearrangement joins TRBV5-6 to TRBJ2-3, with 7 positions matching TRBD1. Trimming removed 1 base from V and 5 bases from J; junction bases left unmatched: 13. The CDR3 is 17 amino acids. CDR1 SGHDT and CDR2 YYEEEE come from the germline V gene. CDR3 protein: CASSLTTGTEGLDTQYF. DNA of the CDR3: TGTGCCAGCAGCTTGACTACTGGGACAGAGGGGTTAGATACGCAGTATTTT.

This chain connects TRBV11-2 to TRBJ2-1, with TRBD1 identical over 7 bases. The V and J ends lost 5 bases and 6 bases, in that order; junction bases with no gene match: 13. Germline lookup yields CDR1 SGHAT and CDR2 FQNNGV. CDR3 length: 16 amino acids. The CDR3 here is CASSTPRGGPGNEQFF. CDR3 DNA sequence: TGTGCCAGCAGCACACCCCGAGGGGGCCCCGGCAATGAGCAGTTCTTC.

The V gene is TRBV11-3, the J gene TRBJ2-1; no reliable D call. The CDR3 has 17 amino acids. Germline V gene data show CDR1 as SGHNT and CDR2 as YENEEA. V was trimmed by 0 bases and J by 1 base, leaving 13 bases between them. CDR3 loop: CASSLESGRPSYNEQFF. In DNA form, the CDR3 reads TGTGCCAGCAGCTTAGAAAGTGGCAGACCGTCCTACAATGAGCAGTTCTTC.

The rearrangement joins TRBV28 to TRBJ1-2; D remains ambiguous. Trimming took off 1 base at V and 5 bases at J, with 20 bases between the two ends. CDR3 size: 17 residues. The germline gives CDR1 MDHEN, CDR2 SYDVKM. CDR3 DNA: TGTGCCAGCAGTTTATCATCCCTCGGGCAGAAGGCGTATGGCTACACCTTC. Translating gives CASSLSSLGQKAYGYTF.

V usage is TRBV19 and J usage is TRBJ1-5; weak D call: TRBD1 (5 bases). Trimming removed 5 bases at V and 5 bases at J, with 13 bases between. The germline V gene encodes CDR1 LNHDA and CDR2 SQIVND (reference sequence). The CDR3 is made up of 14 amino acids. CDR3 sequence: CASSLKGGDQPQHF. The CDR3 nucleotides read TGTGCCAGTAGTTTAAAGGGAGGGGATCAGCCCCAGCATTTT.

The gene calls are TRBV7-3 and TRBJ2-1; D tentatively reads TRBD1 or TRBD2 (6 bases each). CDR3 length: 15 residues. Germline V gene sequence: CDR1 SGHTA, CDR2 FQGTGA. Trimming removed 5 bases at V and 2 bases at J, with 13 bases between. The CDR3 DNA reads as TGTGCCAGCAGCCCTCGGGGGCAGACCTACAATGAGCAGTTCTTC. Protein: CASSPRGQTYNEQFF.

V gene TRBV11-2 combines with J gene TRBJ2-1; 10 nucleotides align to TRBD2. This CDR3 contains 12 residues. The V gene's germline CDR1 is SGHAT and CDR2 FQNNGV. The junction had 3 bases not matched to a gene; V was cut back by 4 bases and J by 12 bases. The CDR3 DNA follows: TGTGCCAGCAGCTGGACTAGCGGTTCGCAGTTCTTC. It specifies CASSWTSGSQFF.

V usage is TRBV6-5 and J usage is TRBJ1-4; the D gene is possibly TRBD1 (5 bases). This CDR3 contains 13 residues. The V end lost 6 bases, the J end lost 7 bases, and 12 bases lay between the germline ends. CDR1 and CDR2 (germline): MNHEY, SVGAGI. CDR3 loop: CASSRVIGEKLFF. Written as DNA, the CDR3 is TGTGCCAGCAGCAGGGTGATAGGTGAAAAACTGTTTTTT.

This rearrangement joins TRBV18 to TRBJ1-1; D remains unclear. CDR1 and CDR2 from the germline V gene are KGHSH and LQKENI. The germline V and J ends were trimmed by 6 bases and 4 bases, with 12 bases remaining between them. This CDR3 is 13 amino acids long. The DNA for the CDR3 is TGTGCCAGCTCGAAGGAATTTGCCACTGAAGCTTTCTTT. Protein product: CASSKEFATEAFF.

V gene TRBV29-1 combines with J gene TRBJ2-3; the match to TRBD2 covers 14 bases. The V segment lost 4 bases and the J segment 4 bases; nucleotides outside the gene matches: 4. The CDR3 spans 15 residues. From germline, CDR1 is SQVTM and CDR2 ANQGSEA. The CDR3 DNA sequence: TGCAGCGTTGGAGGACTAGCGGGAGGATCAGATACGCAGTATTTT. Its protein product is CSVGGLAGGSDTQYF.

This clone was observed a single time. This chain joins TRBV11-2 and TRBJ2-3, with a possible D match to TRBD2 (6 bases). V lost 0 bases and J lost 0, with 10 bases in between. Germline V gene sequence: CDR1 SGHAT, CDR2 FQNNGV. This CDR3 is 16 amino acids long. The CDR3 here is CASSLDRGTSTDTQYF. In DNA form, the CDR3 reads TGTGCCAGCAGCTTAGATCGCGGGACTAGCACAGATACGCAGTATTTT.

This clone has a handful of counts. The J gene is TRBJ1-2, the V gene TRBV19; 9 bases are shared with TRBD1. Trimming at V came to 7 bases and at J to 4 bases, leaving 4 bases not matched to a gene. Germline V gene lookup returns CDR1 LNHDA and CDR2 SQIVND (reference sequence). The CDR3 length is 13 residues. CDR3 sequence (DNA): TGTGCCAGTACCCCGACAGGGGGCTATGGCTACACCTTC. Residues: CASTPTGGYGYTF.

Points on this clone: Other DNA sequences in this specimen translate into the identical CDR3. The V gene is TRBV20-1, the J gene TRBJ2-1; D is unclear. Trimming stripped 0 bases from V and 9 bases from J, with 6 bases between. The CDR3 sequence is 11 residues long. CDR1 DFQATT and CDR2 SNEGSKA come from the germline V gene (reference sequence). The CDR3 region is CSARDEGEQFF. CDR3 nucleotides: TGCAGTGCTAGAGACGAAGGTGAGCAGTTCTTC.

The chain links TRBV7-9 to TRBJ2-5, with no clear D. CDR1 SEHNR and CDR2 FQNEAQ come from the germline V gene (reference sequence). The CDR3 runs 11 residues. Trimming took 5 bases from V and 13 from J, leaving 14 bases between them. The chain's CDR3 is CASSPPDPPYF. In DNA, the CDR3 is TGTGCCAGCAGCCCCCCGGATCCGCCGTACTTC. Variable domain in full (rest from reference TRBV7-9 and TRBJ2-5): DTGVSQNPRHKITKRGQNVTFRCDPISEHNRLYWYRQTLGQGPEFLTYFQNEAQLEKSRLLSDRFSAERPKGSFSTLEIQRTEQGDSAMYLCASSPPDPPYFGPGTRLLVL.

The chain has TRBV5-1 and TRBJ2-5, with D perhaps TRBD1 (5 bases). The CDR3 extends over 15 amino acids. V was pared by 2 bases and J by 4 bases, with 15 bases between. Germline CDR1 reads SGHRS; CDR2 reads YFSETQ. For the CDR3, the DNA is TGCGCCAGCAGCTTAACAGGACAATCAAGAGAGACCCAGTACTTC. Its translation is CASSLTGQSRETQYF.

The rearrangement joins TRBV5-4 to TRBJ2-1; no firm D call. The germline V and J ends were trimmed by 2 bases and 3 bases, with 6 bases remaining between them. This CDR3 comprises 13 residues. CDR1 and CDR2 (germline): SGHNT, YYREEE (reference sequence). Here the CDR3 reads CASSFGNYNEQFF. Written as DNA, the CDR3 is TGTGCCAGCAGCTTTGGGAACTACAATGAGCAGTTCTTC.

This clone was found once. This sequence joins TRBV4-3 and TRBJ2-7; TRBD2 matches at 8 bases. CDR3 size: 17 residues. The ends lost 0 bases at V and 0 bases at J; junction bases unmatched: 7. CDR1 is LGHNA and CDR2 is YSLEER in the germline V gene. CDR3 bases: TGCGCCAGCAGCCAAGATTGGCTAGCGGGCACCTCCTACGAGCAGTACTTC. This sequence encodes CASSQDWLAGTSYEQYF.

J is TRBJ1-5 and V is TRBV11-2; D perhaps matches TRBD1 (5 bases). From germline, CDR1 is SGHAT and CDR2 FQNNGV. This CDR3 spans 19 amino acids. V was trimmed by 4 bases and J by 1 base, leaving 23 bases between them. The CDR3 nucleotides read TGTGCCAGCAGCTCATCCGGGATTCGGGGGATCACGAGCAATCAGCCCCAGCATTTT. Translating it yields CASSSSGIRGITSNQPQHF.

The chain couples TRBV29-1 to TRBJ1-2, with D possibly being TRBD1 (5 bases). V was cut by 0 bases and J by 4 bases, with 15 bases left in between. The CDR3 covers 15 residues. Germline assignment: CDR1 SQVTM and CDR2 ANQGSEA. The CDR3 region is CSVEDGGTLGYGYTF. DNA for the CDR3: TGCAGCGTTGAAGATGGGGGAACCCTGGGCTATGGCTACACCTTC.

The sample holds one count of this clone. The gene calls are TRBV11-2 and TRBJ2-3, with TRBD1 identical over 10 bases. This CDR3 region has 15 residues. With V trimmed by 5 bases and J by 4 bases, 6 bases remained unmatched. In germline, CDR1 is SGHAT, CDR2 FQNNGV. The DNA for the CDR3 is TGTGCCAGCAGCCAACGGACAGGGGGTGCAGATACGCAGTATTTT. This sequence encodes CASSQRTGGADTQYF.